This T cell receptor beta chain was found in a study of T cell responses to AZD1222 COVID-19 vaccine. As regards this clone: Its antigen remains unknown.

Germline V gene sequence: CDR1 WSHSY, CDR2 SAAADI. Trimming removed 2 bases from V and 10 bases from J; junction bases left unmatched: 4. This CDR3 has 14 amino acids. TCRdb keeps only in-frame clones here, not all; method: immunoSEQ multiplex PCR. The data hold under 110,000 clones, with about 90% observed a single time. General study findings and limits: Two doses of AZD1222 preceded a rise in Spike-specific TCR breadth and depth. Of the AZD1222 recipients, only five to seven were seropositive at baseline.

This TCR derives from an adult in good health. The source was peripheral blood, collected on day 0 of AZD1222 vaccination. The chain uses TRBV10-2 and TRBJ1-6; 8 bases align to TRBD1. The CDR3 DNA is TGCGCCAGCAGTGAGGGCAGGGGGCGATCACCCCTCCACTTT. Its translation: CASSEGRGRSPLHF.